The table lists the clone carrying this T cell receptor (beta chain) with many counts. The record originates from a study of spatial heterogeneity in lung cancer. TCRdb re-called the 5' RACE reads with MiXCR, one entry per CDR3 protein. The table has tens of thousands of distinct CDR3 sequences, roughly 3% seen once; the top ten hold roughly 35%. Time point reported: sample taken at primary tumor resection. Approximately 70 TRACERx patients with early, untreated non-small cell lung cancer donated samples. Sequences were derived from normal lung tissue next to the tumor, sampled at surgery. The TCR sequence derives from a male donor with early-stage non-small cell lung cancer.

CDR3 sequence reads: CASSLGPDLLYGYTF. CDR3 coding DNA: TGCGCCAGCAGCTTGGGTCCGGATCTCCTCTATGGCTACACCTTC. The rearrangement uses TRBV5-1 and TRBJ1-2; D is unresolved. V was shortened by 0 bases and J by 4 bases, with 13 bases between the two germline ends. The CDR3 has 15 residues. Looked up from germline, CDR1 is SGHRS and CDR2 is YFSETQ.